This T cell receptor (beta chain) appears in the sequencing data of a study of HIV-infected patients and healthy controls. Notes on the study in general: Significantly higher mean Gini indices appeared in HIV-infected repertoires, possibly reflecting oligoclonality.

The CDR3 contains 14 residues. Trimming shortened V by 7 bases and J by 0 bases, and 11 bases separated the two germline ends. From germline, CDR1 is SNHLY and CDR2 FYNNEI. Ten or more counts support this clonotype. Antigen unknown. All unsorted peripheral T cells were captured because whole blood was used without fractionation. Exclusions covered tumors, febrile or AIDS-related illness, and hepatitis B or C coinfection. cDNA was made from about 510 ng RNA using alpha and beta constant primers. Using multiplexing indices, alpha and beta chain libraries were generated apart by chain-specific third strand synthesis. One primer pair amplified all rearrangements per chain; each cDNA got molecular barcodes. MiXCR, run by TCRdb on the 5' RACE reads, gives a single entry per CDR3 protein. The sample gives 7,000 to 8,500 distinct CDR3 sequences, approximately 6.1% of which show up once; approximately 23% is in the top ten.

The sequencing here drew on blood, taken before antiretroviral therapy. V and J are TRBV2 and TRBJ2-3; tentatively, D is TRBD1 or TRBD2 (6 bases each). This TCR derives from an adult with HIV infection. The CDR3 DNA follows: TGTGCCAGCATGCGGGACACAAGCACAGATACGCAGTATTTT. This translates into CASMRDTSTDTQYF.